One sample yielded the 28 T cell receptor beta chains listed below, sequenced in a study of blood T cell repertoires in COVID-19. Measured with immunoSEQ multiplex PCR; TCRdb has only the in-frame clones, and not every one. In the table there are some 160,000 clones, around 80% of which are singletons. The sequenced material came from peripheral blood. All receptors come from a man aged 65-85 years with active or convalescent COVID-19.

The chain carries TRBV7-2 and TRBJ2-1; 10 bases are shared with TRBD2. After removal of 1 base from V and 8 bases from J, the junction contained 8 bases not matched to a gene. CDR1 and CDR2 from the germline V gene are SGHTA and FQGNSA. There are 16 residues in the CDR3. The CDR3 here is CASSLVISGGSDEQFF. The CDR3 bases are TGTGCCAGCAGCTTAGTGATTAGCGGGGGGTCTGATGAGCAGTTCTTC.

J is TRBJ1-2 and V is TRBV6-5; a possible D gene is TRBD1 (6 bases). Per the germline V gene, CDR1 is MNHEY and CDR2 is SVGAGI. The CDR3 contains 15 residues. The V and J ends lost 5 bases and 4 bases respectively, with 17 bases between them. CDR3 protein: CASSRTTGTGYGYTF. The CDR3 bases are TGTGCCAGCAGTCGGACGACAGGAACAGGCTATGGCTACACCTTC.

The CDR3 sequence: CATSGSRETEAFF. CDR3 bases: TGTGCCACCTCAGGGTCCCGAGAAACTGAAGCTTTCTTT. The rearrangement joins TRBV10-3 to TRBJ1-1; the D gene is possibly TRBD1 (5 bases). The CDR3 has 13 amino acids. Germline CDR1 is ENHRY and CDR2 is SYGVKD. Trimming removed 10 bases from V and 5 bases from J, with 17 bases in between.

The chain joins TRBV5-1 to TRBJ1-6; a weak D match, TRBD1 (5 bases). Germline V lookup: CDR1 SGHRS, CDR2 YFSETQ. This CDR3 is 16 amino acids long. Trimming removed 3 bases from V and 10 bases from J, with 20 bases in between. This chain's CDR3 is CASSWGASGRNSPLHF. The CDR3 DNA reads TGCGCCAGCAGCTGGGGCGCGTCGGGCCGTAACTCACCCCTCCACTTT.

This chain connects TRBV11-2 to TRBJ2-1, with D possibly being TRBD2 (5 bases). There are 15 residues in the CDR3. Trimming removed 6 bases from V and 5 bases from J, with 17 bases in between. From germline, CDR1 is SGHAT and CDR2 FQNNGV. CDR3 nucleotides: TGTGCCAGCAGGAAGAGGGTGGGAGCGAACAATGAGCAGTTCTTC. Translating gives CASRKRVGANNEQFF.

This clone was picked up a small number of times. The chain recombines TRBV5-1 with TRBJ1-6; D might be TRBD1 (5 bases). Trimming took 0 bases from V and 10 from J, leaving 14 bases between them. Germline assignment: CDR1 SGHRS and CDR2 YFSETQ. This CDR3 is 15 amino acids long. Written as DNA, the CDR3 is TGCGCCAGCAGCTTGGCCCTCAGGGTGAGGTCACCCCTCCACTTT. It yields the protein CASSLALRVRSPLHF.

The CDR3, as DNA: TGTGCCAGCAGCCGCGGGACAGGTCAGCAGGAGACCCAGTACTTC. Encoded protein: CASSRGTGQQETQYF. The rearrangement joins TRBV5-5 to TRBJ2-5, with 8 bases aligning to TRBD1. The CDR3 has 15 residues. The trim removed 4 bases at V and 5 bases at J, leaving 10 bases unmatched. The V gene's germline CDR1 is SGHKS and CDR2 YYEKEE (reference sequence).

J is TRBJ1-2 and V is TRBV6-6; D is ambiguous. This CDR3 region has 12 residues. The germline V and J ends were trimmed by 2 bases and 5 bases, with 6 bases remaining between them. Germline CDR1 and CDR2: MNHNY and SVGAGI (reference sequence). The CDR3 spells CASSYTQYGYTF. DNA of the CDR3: TGTGCCAGCAGTTACACCCAGTATGGCTACACCTTC.

The chain carries TRBV10-3 and TRBJ1-1, with 10 positions matching TRBD1. Germline CDR1 is ENHRY and CDR2 is SYGVKD. The CDR3 length is 15 residues. Trimming cost V 10 bases and J 3 bases; bases outside gene matches: 11. CDR3 sequence (DNA): TGTGCCACGACGACAGGGGGCGGATGGGACACTGAAGCTTTCTTT. Translation: CATTTGGGWDTEAFF.

The chain recombines TRBV5-5 with TRBJ2-7; D possibly corresponds to TRBD2 (6 bases). Germline lookup yields CDR1 SGHKS and CDR2 YYEKEE (reference sequence). V was pared by 4 bases and J by 5 bases, with 22 bases between. The length of the CDR3 is 16 residues. The DNA for the CDR3 is TGTGCCAGCAGCCCGGGGGAACACAGAGGGGCCAACGAGCAGTACTTC. Its protein product is CASSPGEHRGANEQYF.

The chain combines TRBV24-1 with TRBJ2-2; 9 bases fit TRBD1. Unmatched junction bases numbered 4, after V lost 3 bases and J lost 6 bases. This CDR3 is built from 15 residues. CDR1 and CDR2 from the germline V gene are KGHDR and SFDVKD. The CDR3 loop is CATSDRGQGSGELFF. The CDR3 DNA is TGTGCCACCAGTGATAGGGGACAGGGCTCCGGGGAGCTGTTTTTT.

This chain uses TRBV2 with TRBJ1-3; D remains unclear. Trimming took 2 bases from V and 8 from J, leaving 10 bases between them. CDR1 is SNHLY, CDR2 FYNNEI, per germline. CDR3 length equals 13 residues. CDR3 sequence: CASSELGWDTIYF. CDR3 nucleotide sequence: TGTGCCAGCAGTGAATTGGGCTGGGACACCATATATTTT. Full variable domain (missing parts from reference TRBV2 and TRBJ1-3): EPEVTQTPSHQVTQMGQEVILRCVPISNHLYFYWYRQILGQKVEFLVSFYNNEISEKSEIFDDQFSVERPDGSNFTLKIRSTKLEDSAMYFCASSELGWDTIYFGEGSWLTVV.

This chain joins TRBV18 and TRBJ1-2; D ambiguous. The germline V gene encodes CDR1 KGHSH and CDR2 LQKENI. Trimming left V 4 bases short and J 2 bases short, with 11 bases between. This CDR3 has 14 amino acids. CDR3 nucleotides: TGTGCCAGCTCACAGACAAGGATGAACTATGGCTACACCTTC. Protein: CASSQTRMNYGYTF. The variable domain in full, completed from reference TRBV18 and TRBJ1-2, reads NAGVMQNPRHLVRRRGQEARLRCSPMKGHSHVYWYRQLPEEGLKFMVYLQKENIIDESGMPKERFSAEFPKEGPSILRIQQVVRGDSAAYFCASSQTRMNYGYTFGSGTRLTVV.

The gene calls are TRBV7-2 and TRBJ2-3; 10 nucleotides align to TRBD2. V shed 4 bases and J 4 bases; nucleotides not matched to a gene: 11. This CDR3 contains 17 residues. The V gene's germline CDR1 is SGHTA and CDR2 FQGNSA. DNA for the CDR3: TGTGCCAGCAGCTCATTAGCGGGGGGAAGTCTCCCAGATACGCAGTATTTT. Residues: CASSSLAGGSLPDTQYF.

The gene calls are TRBV2 and TRBJ2-1, with 14 nucleotides matching TRBD2. Germline loops: CDR1 SNHLY, CDR2 FYNNEI. CDR3 length: 16 amino acids. Unmatched junction bases numbered 6, after V lost 7 bases and J lost 4 bases. Here the CDR3 reads CASKEGLAGAYNEQFF. In DNA, the CDR3 is TGTGCCAGCAAGGAGGGACTAGCGGGAGCTTACAATGAGCAGTTCTTC.

Only a few counts were recorded for this clone. The CDR3 is CASSVGGGGGPGEQYF. Written as DNA, the CDR3 is TGTGCCAGCAGCGTAGGGGGGGGCGGGGGCCCCGGCGAGCAGTACTTC. V gene TRBV9 combines with J gene TRBJ2-7, with D possibly TRBD2 on 7 matching bases. The V gene's germline CDR1 is SGDLS and CDR2 YYNGEE. This CDR3 is built from 16 residues. The V gene lost 0 bases and the J gene lost 6 bases, with 19 bases spanning the gap.

V usage is TRBV3-1 (or the pseudogene TRBV3-2) and J usage is TRBJ1-1; tentatively, D is TRBD1 (5 bases). V shed 2 bases and J shed 5 bases, with 9 bases lying between them. Germline CDR1 is LGHDT and CDR2 is YNNKEL (reference sequence). CDR3 length equals 13 residues. CDR3 DNA sequence: TGTGCCAGCAGCCAATGGGGGAGGACTGAAGCTTTCTTT. Translating gives CASSQWGRTEAFF.

The chain joins TRBV12-3 or TRBV12-4 to TRBJ1-1; D is unclear. V lost 5 bases and J 5 bases, leaving 9 bases between the germline ends. The CDR3 extends over 12 amino acids. CDR3 bases: TGTGCCAGCAGTCTCCGGTGGACTGAAGCTTTCTTT. Amino acids: CASSLRWTEAFF.

V is TRBV7-2 and J is TRBJ1-1; tentatively, D is TRBD1 (6 bases). The CDR3 has 13 amino acids. V dropped 10 bases and J dropped 0 bases, with 12 bases sitting between them. CDR1 SGHTA and CDR2 FQGNSA come from the germline V gene. CDR3: CATGRDMNTEAFF. The CDR3 region has the DNA TGTGCCACCGGTAGGGACATGAACACTGAAGCTTTCTTT.

The chain has TRBV29-1 and TRBJ1-1; 10 bases fit TRBD1. The CDR3 runs 14 residues. Germline CDR1 and CDR2: SQVTM and ANQGSEA. The J segment lost 4 bases and the V segment lost 1 base, leaving 3 bases of the junction unmatched. The CDR3 protein is CSVEGTGGGTEAFF. The CDR3 DNA follows: TGCAGCGTTGAAGGGACAGGGGGTGGCACTGAAGCTTTCTTT.

This clone came up once. The chain joins TRBV10-1 to TRBJ2-5; D ambiguous. The CDR3 loop spans 13 amino acids. Germline V CDR1 and CDR2: WNHNN, SYGVQD (reference sequence). V was clipped by 5 bases and J by 5 bases, with 12 bases between them. CDR3 bases: TGCGCCAGCAGTCAACGGATCGGGGAGACCCAGTACTTC. Encoded protein: CASSQRIGETQYF.

This chain connects TRBV7-2 to TRBJ1-2, with D unresolved. V was shortened by 6 bases and J by 2 bases, with 13 bases between the two germline ends. CDR3 length: 14 residues. Germline V lookup: CDR1 SGHTA, CDR2 FQGNSA. CDR3 sequence: CASSWGRENYGYTF. CDR3 DNA: TGTGCCAGCAGTTGGGGTCGGGAAAACTATGGCTACACCTTC.

This rearrangement joins TRBV2 to TRBJ2-1, with TRBD2 identical over 7 bases. V dropped 4 bases and J dropped 4; count of bases not matched to a gene: 7. This CDR3 is built from 15 residues. Germline values: CDR1 SNHLY, CDR2 FYNNEI. In DNA, the CDR3 is TGTGCCAGCAGTGTGGGGGGAGCGGGATACAATGAGCAGTTCTTC. This gives the protein CASSVGGAGYNEQFF.

The gene calls are TRBV11-2 and TRBJ1-1; D uncertain. Germline assignment: CDR1 SGHAT and CDR2 FQNNGV. The CDR3 consists of 14 residues. The V and J ends lost 2 bases and 1 base respectively, with 8 bases between them. CDR3 DNA: TGTGCCAGCAGCTTAACAGCATCGAACACTGAAGCTTTCTTT. This encodes CASSLTASNTEAFF.

This chain joins TRBV5-1 and TRBJ1-5; 9 positions agree with TRBD1. CDR1 SGHRS and CDR2 YFSETQ come from the germline V gene. This CDR3 is 14 amino acids long. V lost 4 bases, J lost 7 bases, and 6 bases stayed unmatched. As DNA, the CDR3 is TGCGCCAGCAGCAAACAGGGGGCCGAGCAGCCCCAGCATTTT. It is translated as CASSKQGAEQPQHF.

The chain is built from TRBV6-6 and TRBJ2-1, with 7 bases identical to TRBD1. Looked up from germline, CDR1 is MNHNY and CDR2 is SVGAGI (reference sequence). Trimming cost V 4 bases and J 3 bases; bases outside gene matches: 3. CDR3 length equals 14 residues. The CDR3 protein is CASSFGTDYNEQFF. CDR3 bases: TGTGCCAGCAGTTTCGGGACAGACTACAATGAGCAGTTCTTC.

J is TRBJ2-7 and V is TRBV25-1; the match to TRBD2 covers 8 bases. Germline-derived CDR1 and CDR2 are MGHDK and SYGVNS. This CDR3 has 12 residues. J was trimmed by 2 bases and V by 9 bases; bases with no gene match: 3. The CDR3 DNA is TGTGCCAGGTTAGCGGGACCCTACGAGCAGTACTTC. This sequence encodes CARLAGPYEQYF.

The chain is built from TRBV5-5 and TRBJ2-7, with TRBD2 matching over 11 bases. This CDR3 spans 15 amino acids. Per the germline V gene, CDR1 is SGHKS and CDR2 is YYEKEE (reference sequence). With 4 bases clipped from V and 0 bases from J, the junction kept 3 bases outside the gene matches. This chain's CDR3 is CASSVTSGSSYEQYF. Written as DNA, the CDR3 is TGTGCCAGCAGCGTAACTAGCGGGAGCTCCTACGAGCAGTACTTC.